This T cell receptor beta chain was recorded in a study of OX40 agonist ivuxolimab in advanced cancers. Study-level background: Of the participants, under 50% had some prior anti-PD-1, anti-PD-L1 or anti-CTLA-4 therapy, which was allowed. There were three patients with partial responses, one having hepatocellular carcinoma and two cutaneous melanoma. Overall study findings and caveats: Fewer expanded clones were found on average in CD4+ than in CD8+ T cells.

Germline CDR1 and CDR2: SGHNT and YYREEE (reference sequence). Trimming removed 0 bases from V and 2 bases from J, with 9 bases in between. The CDR3 loop spans 14 amino acids. For this clone: What it binds is not known.

Exclusion applied to patients with autoimmune disease history or systemic immunosuppression. Data came from immunoSEQ multiplex PCR; TCRdb stores just in-frame clones and leaves some out. This table holds some 85,000 clones, less than 95% found once. The gene calls are TRBV5-4 and TRBJ2-7, with D perhaps matching TRBD1 (6 bases). The TCR originated in an adult with an advanced solid tumor such as melanoma, head and neck, liver or kidney cancer. Sample: CD4+ or CD8+ T cells sorted from blood, taken in a trial of the OX40 agonist ivuxolimab. The CDR3 sequence is CASSLGAGAYEQYF. The CDR3 region has the DNA TGTGCCAGCAGCTTGGGAGCAGGGGCCTACGAGCAGTACTTC.